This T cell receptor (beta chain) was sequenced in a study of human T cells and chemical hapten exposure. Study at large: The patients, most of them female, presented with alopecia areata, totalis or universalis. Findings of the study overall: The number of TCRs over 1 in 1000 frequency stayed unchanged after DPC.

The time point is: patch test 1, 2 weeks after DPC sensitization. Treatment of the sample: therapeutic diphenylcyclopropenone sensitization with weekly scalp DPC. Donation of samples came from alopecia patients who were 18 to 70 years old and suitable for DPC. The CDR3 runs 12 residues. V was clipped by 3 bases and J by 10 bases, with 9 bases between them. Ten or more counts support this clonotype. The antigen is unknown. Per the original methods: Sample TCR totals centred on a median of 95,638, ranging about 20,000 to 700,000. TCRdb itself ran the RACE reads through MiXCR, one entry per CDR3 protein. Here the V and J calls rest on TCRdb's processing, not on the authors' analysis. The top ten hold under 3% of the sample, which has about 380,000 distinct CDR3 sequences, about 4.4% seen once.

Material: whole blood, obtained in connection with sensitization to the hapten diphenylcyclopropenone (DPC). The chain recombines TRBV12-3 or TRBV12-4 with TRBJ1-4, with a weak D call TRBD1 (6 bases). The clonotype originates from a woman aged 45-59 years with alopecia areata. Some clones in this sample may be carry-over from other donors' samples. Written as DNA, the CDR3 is TGTGCCAGCAGTTTCCAGGGGACAAAACTGTTTTTT. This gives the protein CASSFQGTKLFF.